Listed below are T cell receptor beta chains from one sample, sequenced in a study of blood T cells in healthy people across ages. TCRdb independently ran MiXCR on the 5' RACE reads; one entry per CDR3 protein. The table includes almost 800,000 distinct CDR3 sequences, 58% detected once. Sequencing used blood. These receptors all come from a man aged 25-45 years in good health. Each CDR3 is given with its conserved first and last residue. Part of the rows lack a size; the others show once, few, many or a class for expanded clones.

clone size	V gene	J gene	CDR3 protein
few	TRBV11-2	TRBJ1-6	CASSSNRGLTVRSPLHF
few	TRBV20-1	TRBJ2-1	CSARLSSREEQFF
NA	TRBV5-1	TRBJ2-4	CASSLGTDQNIQYF
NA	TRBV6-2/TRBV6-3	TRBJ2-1	CASSYERWNEQFF
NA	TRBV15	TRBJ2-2	CATSRDRLAVGELFF
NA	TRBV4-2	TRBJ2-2	CASSRNGGLNTGELFF
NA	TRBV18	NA	CASSPGGPGSYEQYF
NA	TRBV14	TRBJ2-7	CASSQIGTGIYEQYF
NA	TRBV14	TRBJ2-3	CASSRRGAQAPTQYF
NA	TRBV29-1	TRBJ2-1	CSAVRGVYNEQFF
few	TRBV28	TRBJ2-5	CASRRQGAGEETQYF
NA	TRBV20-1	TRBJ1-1	CSATTRLEAFF
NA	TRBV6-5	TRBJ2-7	CASSYSKRFSYEQYF
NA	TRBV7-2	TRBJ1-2	CASSLGHGSIQRDGYTF
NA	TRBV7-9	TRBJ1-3	CATPTSGNTIYF
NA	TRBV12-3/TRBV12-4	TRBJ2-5	CASSFTGGQETQYF
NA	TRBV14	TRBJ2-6	CASSRGLSSGANVLTF
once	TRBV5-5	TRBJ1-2	CASSLQGGGGYTF
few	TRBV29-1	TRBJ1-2	CSAASGLGRNYGYTF
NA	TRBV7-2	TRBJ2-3	CASSFPHTDTQYF
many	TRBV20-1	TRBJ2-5	CSARRAQETQYF
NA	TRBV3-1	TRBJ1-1	CASSRLGTGAFF
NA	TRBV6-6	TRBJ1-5	CASSPRIGNSNQLQHF
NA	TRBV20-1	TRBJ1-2	CSASSRGGSYGYTF
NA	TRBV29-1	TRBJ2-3	CSVTGALGRDTQYF
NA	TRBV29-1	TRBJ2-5	CSVDGGYNEQYF
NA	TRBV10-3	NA	CAISGGLGGETQYF
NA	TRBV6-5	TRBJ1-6	CASSYGTTSPLHF
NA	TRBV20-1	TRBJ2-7	CSARDGTGGYEQYF
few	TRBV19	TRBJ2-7	CASSIGQAYEQYF
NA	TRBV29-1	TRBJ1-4	CSVANEKLFF
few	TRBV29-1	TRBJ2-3	CSVAPGAGDTQYF
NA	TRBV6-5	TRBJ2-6	CASTVTNVLTF
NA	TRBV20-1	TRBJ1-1	CSASAPDTEAFF
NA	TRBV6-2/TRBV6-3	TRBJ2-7	CASSYSNTGKTTRYEQYF
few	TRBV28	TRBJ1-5	CASTHQGHSNQPQHF
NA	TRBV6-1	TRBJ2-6	CASLFGALSGANVLTF